Below are 30 T cell receptor beta chains sequenced from a single sample in a study of shared clonotypes between healthy human individuals. CD45RO negativity and positive selection for CCR7 defined naive CD8 cells, a population that excluded terminally differentiated effector memory CD45RA+ cells. This table comes from immunoSEQ multiplex PCR, and its TCRdb copy is limited to in-frame clones, with some not included. Of some 1,900,000 clones in the sample, about 95% were seen once. Sequencing was done on a sample of naive CD8+ T cells sorted from blood. These receptor sequences come from a young man in good health.

The chain recombines TRBV19 with TRBJ1-5, with unresolved D. The CDR3 contains 13 residues. V gave up 3 bases and J gave up 7 bases, with 10 bases separating them. From germline, CDR1 is LNHDA and CDR2 SQIVND (reference sequence). CDR3 nucleotides: TGTGCCAGTAGTATTTGGCTCCAGCAGCCCCAGCATTTT. Protein product: CASSIWLQQPQHF.

The chain employs TRBV7-2 and TRBJ2-7; no reliable D call. This CDR3 spans 14 amino acids. CDR1 is SGHTA, CDR2 FQGNSA, per germline. Trimming took off 1 base at V and 2 bases at J, with 9 bases between the two ends. The CDR3 loop reads CASSLGAETYEQYF. CDR3 coding DNA: TGTGCCAGCAGCTTAGGGGCGGAGACCTACGAGCAGTACTTC.

The chain employs TRBV7-9 and TRBJ1-1, with a weak D call TRBD1 (5 bases). CDR1 SEHNR and CDR2 FQNEAQ come from the germline V gene (reference sequence). With 5 bases removed from V and 1 base from J, the gap between germline ends came to 14 bases. This CDR3 has 15 amino acids. CDR3 region: CASSPADGANTEAFF. The DNA for the CDR3 is TGTGCCAGCAGCCCCGCCGATGGGGCGAACACTGAAGCTTTCTTT. Variable domain in full (rest from reference TRBV7-9 and TRBJ1-1): DTGVSQNPRHKITKRGQNVTFRCDPISEHNRLYWYRQTLGQGPEFLTYFQNEAQLEKSRLLSDRFSAERPKGSFSTLEIQRTEQGDSAMYLCASSPADGANTEAFFGQGTRLTVV.

The CDR3: CAWRRRVGEQFF. The CDR3 nucleotides are TGTGCCTGGAGGCGCAGGGTGGGTGAGCAGTTCTTC. The chain recombines TRBV30 with TRBJ2-1; D might be TRBD1 (5 bases). Germline V lookup: CDR1 GTSNPN, CDR2 SVGIG (reference sequence). CDR3 length equals 12 residues. Deletions cut 3 bases from V and 9 bases from J, with 12 bases between.

The chain couples TRBV11-2 to TRBJ2-7; the D gene is possibly TRBD2 (6 bases). The CDR3 is made up of 14 amino acids. CDR1 and CDR2 from the germline V gene are SGHAT and FQNNGV. Trimming removed 1 base from V and 4 bases from J, with 11 bases in between. CDR3 in DNA: TGTGCCAGCAGCTTAGGCGGGAACTGGTACGAGCAGTACTTC. Amino acids: CASSLGGNWYEQYF.

The chain links TRBV30 to TRBJ1-2, with TRBD1 identical over 10 bases. The ends lost 3 bases at V and 0 bases at J; junction bases unmatched: 1. The CDR3 length is 14 residues. Germline V lookup: CDR1 GTSNPN, CDR2 SVGIG (reference sequence). The CDR3 region is CAWRGTGANYGYTF. For the CDR3, the DNA is TGTGCCTGGAGGGGGACAGGGGCTAACTATGGCTACACCTTC.

Worth noting for this clone: Germline is not matched at one junction end, which may reflect a read error. The chain couples TRBV6-1 to TRBJ2-7; D is possibly TRBD1 (6 bases). The CDR3 has 15 amino acids. CDR1 is MNHNS and CDR2 is SASEGT in the germline V gene. In DNA form, the CDR3 reads TGTGCCAGCACCACCCCGGTGGGGACACTCTACGATGCGGACTTC. It translates to CASTTPVGTLYDADF.

In this sample, this clone turned up once. The chain is built from TRBV5-4 and TRBJ2-1, with 7 nucleotides matching TRBD1. V gave up 3 bases and J gave up 4 bases; unmatched junction bases: 4. The CDR3 contains 14 residues. The germline gives CDR1 SGHNT, CDR2 YYREEE (reference sequence). The DNA for the CDR3 is TGTGCCAGCAGCTCCGCGGACAGGTACAATGAGCAGTTCTTC. Encoded protein: CASSSADRYNEQFF.

The genes are TRBV21-1 and TRBJ1-6; the table names TRBD1, a call not compared with the DNA. TRBV21-1 is recorded as a pseudogene. This CDR3 is built from 14 residues. The CDR3 DNA is TGTGCCAGCAGCAAAGTGCAGGGAATCTCACCCCTCCACTTT. Translation: CASSKVQGISPLHF.

The chain recombines TRBV15 with TRBJ2-1, with TRBD1 matching 7 bases. Per the germline V gene, CDR1 is LNHNV and CDR2 is YYDKDF (reference sequence). The ends lost 0 bases at V and 5 bases at J; junction bases unmatched: 10. The CDR3 is 17 amino acids. CDR3 loop: CATSRDLEQGIHNEQFF. As DNA, the CDR3 is TGTGCCACCAGCAGAGATCTGGAACAGGGGATCCACAATGAGCAGTTCTTC.

This sequence joins TRBV4-3 and TRBJ2-1; TRBD2 aligns across 9 bases. The CDR3 is made up of 17 amino acids. V dropped 2 bases and J dropped 5; count of bases not matched to a gene: 10. The germline CDR1 and CDR2 sequences are LGHNA and YSLEER. The CDR3 sequence: CASSQTFGGRADNEQFF. The CDR3 DNA is TGCGCCAGCAGCCAAACGTTCGGCGGGAGGGCCGACAATGAGCAGTTCTTC.

A word on this clone: Additional DNA sequences in this sample encode the identical CDR3. The chain is built from TRBV5-5 and TRBJ1-5; D gene ambiguous. The CDR3 consists of 13 residues. V was cut by 4 bases and J by 4 bases, with 9 bases left in between. Looked up from germline, CDR1 is SGHKS and CDR2 is YYEKEE (reference sequence). The chain's CDR3 is CASSLGLNQPQHF. In DNA form, the CDR3 reads TGTGCCAGCAGCCTAGGTTTAAATCAGCCCCAGCATTTT.

The rearrangement joins TRBV7-9 to TRBJ1-2; D gene unclear. Trimming stripped 4 bases from V and 5 bases from J, with 20 bases between. The CDR3 contains 16 residues. The germline gives CDR1 SEHNR, CDR2 FQNEAQ (reference sequence). CDR3: CASSSAIVAYLYGYTF. The CDR3 bases are TGTGCCAGCAGCTCCGCGATAGTGGCCTACCTATATGGCTACACCTTC.

Notes on this clone: Other DNA sequences within the sample encode an identical CDR3. The V gene is TRBV27, the J gene TRBJ2-3; D unclear. Germline V gene sequence: CDR1 MNHEY, CDR2 SMNVEV (reference sequence). The CDR3 is made up of 12 amino acids. V lost 5 bases and J lost 3, with 6 bases in between. The CDR3 DNA reads TGTGCCAGCAGTCCACCAACAGATACGCAGTATTTT. It codes for CASSPPTDTQYF.

The V and J genes are TRBV7-9 and TRBJ2-1, with D tentatively TRBD2 (7 bases). CDR3 length: 17 amino acids. The V end lost 5 bases, the J end lost 5 bases, and 22 bases lay between the germline ends. In germline, CDR1 is SEHNR, CDR2 FQNEAQ (reference sequence). CDR3 in amino acids: CASSKIGGGGFNNEQFF. Here the CDR3 DNA reads TGTGCCAGCAGCAAGATTGGGGGCGGGGGATTCAACAATGAGCAGTTCTTC.

This clone was seen a few times. This sequence joins TRBV30 and TRBJ1-1, with unresolved D. The CDR3 has 10 amino acids. Germline V lookup: CDR1 GTSNPN, CDR2 SVGIG (reference sequence). The V end lost 4 bases, the J end lost 3 bases, and 3 bases lay between the germline ends. CDR3 bases: TGTGCCTGGAAAGACACTGAAGCTTTCTTT. Protein: CAWKDTEAFF.

In regard to this clone: Other DNA sequences in this specimen translate into the identical CDR3. The genes are TRBV27 and TRBJ1-1; D might be TRBD1 (6 bases). This CDR3 comprises 13 residues. V lost 4 bases and J 2 bases, leaving 8 bases between the germline ends. Germline CDR1 MNHEY, CDR2 SMNVEV (reference sequence). The CDR3 bases are TGTGCCAGCAGTTCCGGGACAAACACTGAAGCTTTCTTT. This encodes CASSSGTNTEAFF.

The chain recombines TRBV13 with TRBJ1-5, with TRBD1 matching over 9 bases. J lost 3 bases, V lost 4 bases, and 7 bases had no gene match. The CDR3 totals 16 residues. The V gene's germline CDR1 is PRHDT and CDR2 FYEKMQ (reference sequence). CDR3 protein: CASSSGQGLTNQPQHF. In DNA form, the CDR3 reads TGTGCCAGCAGCTCTGGACAGGGGCTAACCAATCAGCCCCAGCATTTT.

The chain recombines TRBV6-5 with TRBJ2-1, with D perhaps TRBD2 (6 bases). Trimming pared 0 bases from V and 6 bases from J, leaving 15 bases between. This CDR3 has 16 amino acids. The V gene's germline CDR1 is MNHEY and CDR2 SVGAGI. As DNA, the CDR3 is TGTGCCAGCAGTTACTCGCGCGGGGAATTCGCCAATGAGCAGTTCTTC. The encoded protein is CASSYSRGEFANEQFF.

This chain joins TRBV28 and TRBJ2-5; D gene unclear. The CDR3 contains 16 residues. V lost 5 bases and J 5 bases, leaving 21 bases between the germline ends. Germline CDR1 MDHEN, CDR2 SYDVKM. CDR3 DNA: TGTGCCAGCAGTCCCCACTATCTCAGCCTGGGGGAGACCCAGTACTTC. Translating it yields CASSPHYLSLGETQYF.

The chain employs TRBV5-1 and TRBJ1-1; the D is unclear. Germline CDR1 and CDR2: SGHRS and YFSETQ. The CDR3 runs 12 residues. V shed 5 bases and J shed 4 bases, with 9 bases lying between them. The CDR3, as DNA: TGCGCCAGCAGAGATCTGAGCACTGAAGCTTTCTTT. Translated, it gives CASRDLSTEAFF.

The rearrangement links TRBV7-2 to TRBJ2-7, with 9 bases lining up with TRBD1. The CDR3 loop spans 14 amino acids. Trimming took 5 bases from V and 3 from J; bases not matched to a gene: 5. Germline CDR1 SGHTA, CDR2 FQGNSA. CDR3 coding DNA: TGTGCCAGCAGCCTTCGGACAGGGGTCTACGAGCAGTACTTC. Amino acid sequence: CASSLRTGVYEQYF.

The chain has TRBV4-1 and TRBJ1-5; D is ambiguous. The CDR3 has 15 residues. Germline CDR1 reads MGHRA; CDR2 reads YSYEKL. Trimming pared 3 bases from V and 0 bases from J, leaving 9 bases between. The CDR3 nucleotides read TGCGCCAGCAGCCAGGAGACGTATAGCAATCAGCCCCAGCATTTT. Encoded protein: CASSQETYSNQPQHF.

CDR3 coding DNA: TGTGCCAGCAGCCAAGATCCCGGACTACACGAGCAGTACTTC. It encodes CASSQDPGLHEQYF. V gene TRBV14 combines with J gene TRBJ2-7; possibly TRBD2 for D (6 bases). This CDR3 region has 14 residues. V was clipped by 0 bases and J by 5 bases, with 11 bases between them. From germline, CDR1 is SGHDN and CDR2 FVKESK.

In the case of this clone: Other nucleotide sequences from this sample produce the same CDR3. The V gene is TRBV9, the J gene TRBJ2-7; 10 positions match TRBD1. Germline V CDR1 and CDR2: SGDLS, YYNGEE. Trimming removed 4 bases from V and 2 bases from J; junction bases left unmatched: 6. The CDR3 is made up of 15 amino acids. This chain's CDR3 is CASSPSGTGAYEQYF. CDR3 in DNA: TGTGCCAGCAGCCCGAGCGGGACAGGGGCCTACGAGCAGTACTTC. Full variable domain (missing parts from reference TRBV9 and TRBJ2-7): DSGVTQTPKHLITATGQRVTLRCSPRSGDLSVYWYQQSLDQGLQFLIQYYNGEERAKGNILERFSAQQFPDLHSELNLSSLELGDSALYFCASSPSGTGAYEQYFGPGTRLTVT.

This chain links TRBV5-6 with TRBJ1-4; D unresolved. The CDR3 has 14 amino acids. Deletions cut 4 bases from V and 4 bases from J, with 11 bases between. Germline lookup yields CDR1 SGHDT and CDR2 YYEEEE. CDR3 DNA: TGTGCCAGCAGCGGACTGGACGGTAATGAAAAACTGTTTTTT. Translated: CASSGLDGNEKLFF.

This clone is a singleton in its sample. This chain connects TRBV10-2 to TRBJ2-5; 7 nucleotides align to TRBD2. The CDR3 is 14 residues long. The germline gives CDR1 WSHSY, CDR2 SAAADI. J gave up 2 bases and V 6 bases, and 6 bases lay outside the gene matches. DNA for the CDR3: TGCGCCAGCAGCCTGACTAGCCGGCAAGAGACCCAGTACTTC. Its translation: CASSLTSRQETQYF.

J is TRBJ1-5 and V is TRBV27, with 7 bases that match TRBD1. The CDR3 runs to 15 residues. The V segment lost 6 bases and the J segment 1 base; nucleotides outside the gene matches: 6. Germline V gene data show CDR1 as MNHEY and CDR2 as SMNVEV (reference sequence). CDR3 coding DNA: TGTGCCAGCAGGGGGATGGGACAGAGCAATCAGCCCCAGCATTTT. Translating it yields CASRGMGQSNQPQHF.

This clone was counted once. This sample also contains other DNA sequences that code for the same CDR3. The genes are TRBV4-1 and TRBJ2-1; no reliable D call. The CDR3 length is 12 residues. Germline assignment: CDR1 MGHRA and CDR2 YSYEKL. The V and J ends lost 1 base and 9 bases respectively, with 7 bases between them. The CDR3 nucleotides are TGCGCCAGCAGCCAAGGGTGGGGTGAGCAGTTCTTC. Translated: CASSQGWGEQFF.

The chain couples TRBV7-9 to TRBJ1-1; D call uncertain. Trimming removed 0 bases at V and 0 bases at J, with 14 bases between. The CDR3 has 17 amino acids. Per germline, CDR1 SEHNR and CDR2 FQNEAQ (reference sequence). The CDR3 DNA is TGTGCCAGCAGCTTAGCCAAGGTCGGGCCCGTGAACACTGAAGCTTTCTTT. Translated, it gives CASSLAKVGPVNTEAFF.